These 27 T cell receptor beta chains originate from one sample sequenced in a study of T-cell reconstitution after alpha-beta-depleted transplantation in children listed by TCRdb under 2016. Libraries came from PCR. Sequenced using an Illumina HiSeq 2500. Molecular barcoding was employed in the preparation of TCR libraries, with unique molecular identifiers being used to normalize TCRbeta repertoire quantification. TCRdb redid the processing of the public reads, applying fastp at Q25 and MiXCR, and retained in-frame beta chains. Merged by CDR3 protein, the rows form single entries marked with the most common genes and DNA. The sample table contains under 850,000 distinct CDR3 sequences; only one count was recorded for around 13% of them. The biggest ten clones account for 0.79% of the sample. The meaning of the sample's treatment or condition label: allogeneic hematopoietic cell transplantation with graft depleted of TCRalphabeta T cells and CD19 B cells.

Sequencing was performed on PBMCs, taken before TCRalphabeta/CD19-depleted stem cell transplant. These receptor sequences come from a girl aged 2 to 10 with congenital amegakaryocytic thrombocytopenia, due to receive a stem cell transplant.

This clonotype was counted many times. The rearrangement joins TRBV6-2 or TRBV6-3 to TRBJ2-5; the D gene is possibly TRBD2 (5 bases). V lost 2 bases, J lost 0 bases, and 10 bases lay in between. The CDR3 totals 15 residues. Germline loops: CDR1 MNHEY, CDR2 SVGEGT. CDR3 sequence: CASSYEGANQETQYF. The CDR3 bases are TGTGCCAGCAGTTACGAGGGCGCCAACCAAGAGACCCAGTACTTC.

V is TRBV7-3 and J is TRBJ2-7; 8 bases fit TRBD1. The CDR3 totals 19 residues. The trim removed 6 bases at V and 3 bases at J, leaving 22 bases unmatched. Germline V gives CDR1 SGHTA, CDR2 FQGTGA. CDR3 sequence (DNA): TGTGCCAGCAGTCCCCCCGGCGGACAGGGAATCCCTCGGCACTACGAGCAGTACTTC. Its translation is CASSPPGGQGIPRHYEQYF.

This clonotype was seen repeatedly, ten times or more. This chain connects TRBV6-5 to TRBJ2-7; tentatively, D is TRBD2 (6 bases). Germline V CDR1 and CDR2: MNHEY, SVGAGI. The V end lost 6 bases, the J end lost 7 bases, and 19 bases lay between the germline ends. The CDR3 totals 14 residues. For the CDR3, the DNA is TGTGCCAGCAGGCAAAGCGGGCCGTCTACAGAGCAGTACTTC. This gives the protein CASRQSGPSTEQYF.

This clonotype has a count of ten or more. This chain links TRBV10-3 with TRBJ2-3; D is perhaps TRBD2 (6 bases). Looked up from germline, CDR1 is ENHRY and CDR2 is SYGVKD. V was clipped by 1 base and J by 0 bases, with 11 bases between them. CDR3 size: 16 residues. CDR3 in amino acids: CAISEWSSASTDTQYF. The DNA of the CDR3 is TGTGCCATCAGTGAGTGGTCTAGCGCTAGCACAGATACGCAGTATTTT.

The chain uses TRBV7-6 and TRBJ2-5, with 11 bases matching TRBD2. The CDR3 is 17 residues long. The V gene's germline CDR1 is SGHVS and CDR2 FNYEAQ. J lost 5 bases, V lost 5 bases, and 13 bases had no gene match. The DNA for the CDR3 is TGTGCCAGCAGCCCCTGGCTGACTAGCGGGATTCATGAGACCCAGTACTTC. This translates into CASSPWLTSGIHETQYF.

The V call is TRBV5-1, the J call TRBJ2-5, with 7 bases lining up with TRBD2. The CDR3 has 16 residues. Germline V gene sequence: CDR1 SGHRS, CDR2 YFSETQ. V trimming: 4 bases; J trimming: 1 base; junction bases outside the gene matches: 10. As DNA, the CDR3 is TGCGCCAGCAGCCCCAGGGAGCGGGATGGCCAAGAGACCCAGTACTTC. Its protein product is CASSPRERDGQETQYF.

The chain joins TRBV28 to TRBJ2-1; no clear D. Trimming pared 3 bases from V and 0 bases from J, leaving 9 bases between. Germline CDR1 is MDHEN and CDR2 is SYDVKM. The CDR3 contains 15 residues. The CDR3 loop reads CASSFVPSSYNEQFF. CDR3 coding DNA: TGTGCCAGCAGTTTTGTGCCCAGCTCCTACAATGAGCAGTTCTTC.

At least ten counts were recorded for this clonotype. The chain combines TRBV20-1 with TRBJ2-1, with D tentatively TRBD2 (6 bases). The V and J ends lost 2 bases and 6 bases respectively, with 14 bases between them. From germline, CDR1 is DFQATT and CDR2 SNEGSKA (reference sequence). The CDR3 has 14 residues. The CDR3 sequence: CSARIRDWTNEQFF. The DNA for the CDR3 is TGCAGTGCTAGAATCCGGGACTGGACCAATGAGCAGTTCTTC.

The chain combines TRBV2 with TRBJ2-5, with D uncertain. Germline assignment: CDR1 SNHLY and CDR2 FYNNEI. The CDR3 has 13 amino acids. V lost 3 bases and J 5 bases, leaving 10 bases between the germline ends. CDR3 in DNA: TGTGCCAGCAGTGATAGATACGGGGAGACCCAGTACTTC. Its translation: CASSDRYGETQYF.

This clonotype has more than one count but fewer than ten. The chain carries TRBV27 and TRBJ2-1, with 8 bases identical to TRBD1. This CDR3 has 13 residues. Germline trimming cut 5 bases from V and 8 bases from J; bases unmatched to any gene: 5. Looked up from germline, CDR1 is MNHEY and CDR2 is SMNVEV (reference sequence). Here the CDR3 DNA reads TGTGCCAGCAGTGTGCAGGGGGCCGATGAGCAGTTCTTC. It is translated as CASSVQGADEQFF.

The rearrangement joins TRBV7-6 to TRBJ2-7, with D perhaps TRBD1 (6 bases). The CDR3 length is 15 residues. V shed 5 bases and J shed 0 bases, with 14 bases lying between them. Germline CDR1 SGHVS, CDR2 FNYEAQ. This chain's CDR3 is CASSPGHSSSYEQYF. The CDR3 DNA is TGTGCCAGCAGCCCGGGACACTCGAGCTCCTACGAGCAGTACTTC.

This rearrangement joins TRBV20-1 to TRBJ2-7; D remains unclear. CDR1 is DFQATT, CDR2 SNEGSKA, per germline (reference sequence). The CDR3 is 12 amino acids. The V end was cut by 3 bases, the J end by 1 base, with 7 bases between. The CDR3 coding sequence is TGCAGTGCTAGTGTGGGATCCTACGAGCAGTACTTC. Translated: CSASVGSYEQYF.

The V and J genes are TRBV12-3 or TRBV12-4 and TRBJ1-1; D uncertain. V was cut by 6 bases and J by 0 bases, with 8 bases left in between. The CDR3 covers 13 residues. CDR3 coding DNA: TGTGCCAGCAGAGTGTCTTTGAACACTGAAGCTTTCTTT. This codes for CASRVSLNTEAFF.

This clonotype was observed a few times. The rearrangement uses TRBV5-1 and TRBJ1-2; TRBD1 is a possible D gene (6 bases). The CDR3 spans 14 residues. Trimming took 0 bases from V and 6 from J, leaving 12 bases between them. The V gene's germline CDR1 is SGHRS and CDR2 YFSETQ. The CDR3 bases are TGCGCCAGCAGCTTGGTAGGGGGGTCGAATGGCTACACCTTC. Translated, it gives CASSLVGGSNGYTF. The complete variable domain, with remaining parts taken from reference TRBV5-1 and TRBJ1-2, reads KAGVTQTPRYLIKTRGQQVTLSCSPISGHRSVSWYQQTPGQGLQFLFEYFSETQRNKGNFPGRFSGRQFSNSRSEMNVSTLELGDSALYLCASSLVGGSNGYTFGSGTRLTVV.

This chain joins TRBV5-1 and TRBJ2-3; D gene uncertain. The CDR3 is 13 residues long. Germline lookup yields CDR1 SGHRS and CDR2 YFSETQ. With 4 bases removed from V and 2 bases from J, the gap between germline ends came to 8 bases. The CDR3 protein is CASSPSYTDTQYF. The CDR3 DNA is TGCGCCAGCAGCCCGTCCTACACAGATACGCAGTATTTT.

This clonotype was observed at least ten times. This chain joins TRBV7-9 and TRBJ2-3; D is unclear. The V gene lost 1 base and the J gene lost 5 bases, with 16 bases spanning the gap. Germline loops: CDR1 SEHNR, CDR2 FQNEAQ (reference sequence). The CDR3 sequence is 16 residues long. The CDR3 nucleotides are TGTGCCAGCAGCTTAGACGTTAAGCAGTCACTAGATACGCAGTATTTT. Translated, it gives CASSLDVKQSLDTQYF. The variable domain in full, completed from reference TRBV7-9 and TRBJ2-3, reads DTGVSQNPRHKITKRGQNVTFRCDPISEHNRLYWYRQTLGQGPEFLTYFQNEAQLEKSRLLSDRFSAERPKGSFSTLEIQRTEQGDSAMYLCASSLDVKQSLDTQYFGPGTRLTVL.

V is TRBV5-5 and J is TRBJ2-5; D uncertain. The CDR3 extends over 14 amino acids. CDR1 and CDR2 (germline): SGHKS, YYEKEE (reference sequence). The V and J ends lost 3 bases and 3 bases respectively, with 12 bases between them. The CDR3 DNA reads TGTGCCAGCAGCTACATTTACACGGAAGAGACCCAGTACTTC. Translating gives CASSYIYTEETQYF.

A note on this clonotype: A much more abundant neighbour one base away suggests this may be a read error. Since no conserved phenylalanine or tryptophan closes the CDR3, a read error is the likely cause. The V and J genes are TRBV29-1 and TRBJ1-4; D gene uncertain. Germline V gives CDR1 SQVTM, CDR2 ANQGSEA. V dropped 6 bases and J dropped 9 bases, with 26 bases sitting between them. The CDR3 is made up of 16 amino acids. The CDR3 sequence: CSVIPQGPAGRQKLFL. CDR3 nucleotide sequence: TGCAGCGTCATTCCGCAAGGCCCGGCGGGTAGGCAAAAACTGTTTCTT.

At least ten counts were recorded for this clonotype. The chain has TRBV9 and TRBJ2-7, with 10 bases identical to TRBD2. The length of the CDR3 is 16 residues. V shed 4 bases and J 3 bases; nucleotides not matched to a gene: 10. Germline V CDR1 and CDR2: SGDLS, YYNGEE. As DNA, the CDR3 is TGTGCCAGCAGCCCAGGGACTAGCGTTGCCATCTACGAGCAGTACTTC. Residues: CASSPGTSVAIYEQYF.

V gene TRBV5-1 combines with J gene TRBJ1-3; maybe TRBD1 (6 bases). V was clipped by 4 bases and J by 0 bases, with 14 bases between them. The CDR3 has 16 amino acids. The germline V gene encodes CDR1 SGHRS and CDR2 YFSETQ. The CDR3 coding sequence is TGCGCCAGCAGCATAGCGGACAGCCACTCTGGAAACACCATATATTTT. Protein product: CASSIADSHSGNTIYF.

This clonotype has ten or more counts. The V and J genes are TRBV20-1 and TRBJ2-1; tentative D call: TRBD1 (5 bases). Trimming took 5 bases from V and 5 from J, leaving 16 bases between them. There are 14 residues in the CDR3. CDR1 is DFQATT and CDR2 is SNEGSKA in the germline V gene (reference sequence). DNA for the CDR3: TGCAGTGCTCAATTAGGGGCCCTAGACAATGAGCAGTTCTTC. Residues: CSAQLGALDNEQFF.

The chain employs TRBV2 and TRBJ2-7; D unresolved. Trimming removed 2 bases from V and 3 bases from J, with 11 bases in between. The CDR3 contains 14 residues. CDR1 and CDR2 from the germline V gene are SNHLY and FYNNEI. The CDR3 is CASSERPPGYEQYF. The CDR3 DNA is TGTGCCAGCAGTGAAAGGCCGCCTGGCTACGAGCAGTACTTC.

The chain recombines TRBV7-8 with TRBJ2-5; weak D call: TRBD1 (6 bases). Germline CDR1 SGHVS, CDR2 FQNEAQ. The CDR3 is made up of 13 amino acids. V lost 5 bases and J 1 base, leaving 8 bases between the germline ends. CDR3 residues: CASSNRVQETQYF. CDR3 nucleotides: TGTGCCAGCAGCAACAGGGTCCAAGAGACCCAGTACTTC.

This chain uses TRBV7-6 with TRBJ2-6; no firm D call. V lost 7 bases, J lost 0 bases, and 10 bases lay in between. The germline V gene has CDR1 SGHVS and CDR2 FNYEAQ. The CDR3 consists of 15 residues. As DNA, the CDR3 is TGTGCCAGCAACTCCCCTAGCTCTGGGGCCAACGTCCTGACTTTC. Residues: CASNSPSSGANVLTF.

This clonotype has ten or more counts. This chain connects TRBV27 to TRBJ2-7, with 10 bases aligning to TRBD2. The CDR3 runs 16 residues. Germline V gives CDR1 MNHEY, CDR2 SMNVEV (reference sequence). After removal of 7 bases from V and 3 bases from J, the junction contained 12 bases not matched to a gene. This CDR3 reads CASNNGATSGYYEQYF. The CDR3 DNA reads as TGTGCCAGCAACAACGGAGCGACTAGCGGGTACTACGAGCAGTACTTC.

This clonotype turned up a few times. The V and J genes are TRBV12-3 or TRBV12-4 and TRBJ2-3; D is possibly TRBD2 (6 bases). The CDR3 is 13 amino acids. The V and J ends lost 5 bases and 3 bases respectively, with 9 bases between them. The CDR3 coding sequence is TGTGCCAGCAGTATCGGGACTACAGATACGCAGTATTTT. Amino acids: CASSIGTTDTQYF.

This clonotype was picked up many times. This chain links TRBV20-1 with TRBJ2-1, with TRBD2 matching over 7 bases. V lost 3 bases, J lost 7 bases, and 6 bases stayed unmatched. This CDR3 contains 13 residues. Per germline, CDR1 DFQATT and CDR2 SNEGSKA (reference sequence). The CDR3 reads CSARRLAGNEQFF. Here the CDR3 DNA reads TGCAGTGCTAGGAGACTAGCCGGGAATGAGCAGTTCTTC.